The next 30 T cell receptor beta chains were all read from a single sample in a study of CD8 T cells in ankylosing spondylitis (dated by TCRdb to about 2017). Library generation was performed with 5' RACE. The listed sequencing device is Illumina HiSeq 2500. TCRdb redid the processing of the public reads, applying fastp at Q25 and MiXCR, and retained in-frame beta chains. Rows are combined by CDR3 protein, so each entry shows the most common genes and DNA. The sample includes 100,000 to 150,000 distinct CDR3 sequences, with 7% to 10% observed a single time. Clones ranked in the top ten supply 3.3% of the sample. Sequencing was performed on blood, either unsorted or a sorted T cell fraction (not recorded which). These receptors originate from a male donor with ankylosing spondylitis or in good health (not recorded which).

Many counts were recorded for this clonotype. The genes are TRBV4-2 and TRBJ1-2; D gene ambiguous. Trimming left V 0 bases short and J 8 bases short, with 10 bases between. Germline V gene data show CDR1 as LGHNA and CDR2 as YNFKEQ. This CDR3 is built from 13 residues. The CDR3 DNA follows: TGTGCCAGCAGCCAAGATGAAACAGACGGCTACACCTTC. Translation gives CASSQDETDGYTF.

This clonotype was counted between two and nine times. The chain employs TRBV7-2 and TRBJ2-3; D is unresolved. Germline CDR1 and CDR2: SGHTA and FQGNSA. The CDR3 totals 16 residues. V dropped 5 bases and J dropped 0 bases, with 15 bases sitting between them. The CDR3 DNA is TGTGCCAGCAGCCTCCCCCAGGTCACTAGCACAGATACGCAGTATTTT. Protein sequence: CASSLPQVTSTDTQYF.

The CDR3 loop is CASSFAPLSGLAGTDTQYF. The CDR3 nucleotides are TGTGCCAGCAGCTTCGCTCCCCTATCCGGACTAGCGGGCACAGATACGCAGTATTTT. The chain has TRBV7-2 and TRBJ2-3; 10 bases are a match to TRBD2. Trimming removed 3 bases from V and 1 base from J; junction bases left unmatched: 13. Germline V gives CDR1 SGHTA, CDR2 FQGNSA. CDR3 length equals 19 residues.

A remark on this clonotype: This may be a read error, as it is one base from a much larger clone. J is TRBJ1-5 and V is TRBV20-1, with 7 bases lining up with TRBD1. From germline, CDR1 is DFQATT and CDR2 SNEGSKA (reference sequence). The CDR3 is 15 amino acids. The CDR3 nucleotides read TGCAGTGCTAAGAAACAGGGGAATAGCATTCAGCCCCAGCATTTT. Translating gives CSAKKQGNSIQPQHF.

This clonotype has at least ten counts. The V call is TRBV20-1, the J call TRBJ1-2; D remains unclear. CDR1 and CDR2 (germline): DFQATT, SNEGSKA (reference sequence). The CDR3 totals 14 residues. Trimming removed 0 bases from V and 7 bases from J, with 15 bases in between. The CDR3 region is CSARDLHTSFGYTF. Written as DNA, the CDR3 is TGCAGTGCTAGAGATCTCCACACCTCTTTTGGCTACACCTTC.

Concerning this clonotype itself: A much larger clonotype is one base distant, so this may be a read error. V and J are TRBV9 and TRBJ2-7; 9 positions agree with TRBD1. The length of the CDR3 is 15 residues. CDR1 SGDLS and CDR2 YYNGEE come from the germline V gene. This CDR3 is CASSVAGTGQYERYF. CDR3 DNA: TGTGCCAGCAGCGTAGCCGGGACAGGGCAGTACGAGCGGTACTTC.

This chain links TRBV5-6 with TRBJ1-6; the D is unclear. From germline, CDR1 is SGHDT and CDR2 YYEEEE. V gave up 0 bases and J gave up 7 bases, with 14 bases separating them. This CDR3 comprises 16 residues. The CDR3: CASSLAHGGKNSPLHF. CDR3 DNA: TGTGCCAGCAGCTTGGCCCATGGAGGGAAGAATTCACCCCTCCACTTT.

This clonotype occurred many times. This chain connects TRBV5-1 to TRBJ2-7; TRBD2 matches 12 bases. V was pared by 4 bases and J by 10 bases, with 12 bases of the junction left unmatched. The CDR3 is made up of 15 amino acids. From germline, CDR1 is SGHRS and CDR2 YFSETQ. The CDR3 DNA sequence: TGCGCCAGCAGCGCTGGACTAGCGGGACCTACGAACCAGTACTTC. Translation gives CASSAGLAGPTNQYF.

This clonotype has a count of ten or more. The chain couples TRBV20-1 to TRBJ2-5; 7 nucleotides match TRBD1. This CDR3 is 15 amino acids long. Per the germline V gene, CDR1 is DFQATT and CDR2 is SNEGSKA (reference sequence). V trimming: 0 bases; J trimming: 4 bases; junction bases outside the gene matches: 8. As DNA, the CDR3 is TGCAGTGCTAGAGATGTCCGGACAGGTCGAGAGACCCAGTACTTC. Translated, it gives CSARDVRTGRETQYF.

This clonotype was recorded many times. The CDR3 loop is CASSPAGSVQYNEQFF. CDR3 DNA sequence: TGTGCCAGCAGCCCTGCCGGGTCGGTTCAATACAATGAGCAGTTCTTC. The chain carries TRBV7-7 and TRBJ2-1; D remains unclear. Germline CDR1 is SSHAT and CDR2 is FNYEAQ (reference sequence). V was clipped by 5 bases and J by 4 bases, with 18 bases between them. The CDR3 runs 16 residues. Full variable domain (remainder filled in from reference TRBV7-7 and TRBJ2-1): GAGVSQSPRYKVTKRGQDVTLRCDPISSHATLYWYQQALGQGPEFLTYFNYEAQPDKSGLPSDRFSAERPEGSISTLTIQRTEQRDSAMYRCASSPAGSVQYNEQFFGPGTRLTVL.

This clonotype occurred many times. The CDR3 DNA follows: TGTGCCAGCAGCCGGACAGTACAAGAGACCCAGTACTTC. It translates to CASSRTVQETQYF. V and J are TRBV7-9 and TRBJ2-5, with D perhaps TRBD1 (6 bases). The CDR3 runs to 13 residues. Trimming removed 5 bases from V and 2 bases from J, with 9 bases in between. Germline CDR1 SEHNR, CDR2 FQNEAQ (reference sequence).

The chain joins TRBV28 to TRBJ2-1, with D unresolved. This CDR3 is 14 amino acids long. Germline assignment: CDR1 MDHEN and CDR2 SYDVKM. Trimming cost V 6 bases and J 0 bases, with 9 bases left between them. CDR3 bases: TGTGCCAGCAGGGCGCCTAACTCCTACAATGAGCAGTTCTTC. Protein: CASRAPNSYNEQFF.

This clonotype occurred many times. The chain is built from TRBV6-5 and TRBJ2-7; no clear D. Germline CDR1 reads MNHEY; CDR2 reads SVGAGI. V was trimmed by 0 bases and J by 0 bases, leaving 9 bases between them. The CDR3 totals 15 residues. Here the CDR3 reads CASSYSPASSYEQYF. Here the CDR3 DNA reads TGTGCCAGCAGTTACTCCCCAGCTAGCTCCTACGAGCAGTACTTC.

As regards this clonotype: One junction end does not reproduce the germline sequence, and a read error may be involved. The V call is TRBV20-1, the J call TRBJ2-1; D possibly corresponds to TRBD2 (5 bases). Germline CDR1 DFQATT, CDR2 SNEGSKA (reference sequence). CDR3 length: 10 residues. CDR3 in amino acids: CSASNGERFF. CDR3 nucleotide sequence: TGCAGTGCTAGCAACGGGGAGCGGTTCTTC.

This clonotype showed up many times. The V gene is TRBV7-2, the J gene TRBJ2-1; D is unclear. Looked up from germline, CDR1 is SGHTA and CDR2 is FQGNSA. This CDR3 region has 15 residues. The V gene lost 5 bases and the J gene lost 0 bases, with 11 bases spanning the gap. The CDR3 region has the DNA TGTGCCAGCAGCCCCGGCGGTCTCTCCTACAATGAGCAGTTCTTC. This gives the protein CASSPGGLSYNEQFF. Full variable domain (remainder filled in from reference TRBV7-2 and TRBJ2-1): GAGVSQSPSNKVTEKGKDVELRCDPISGHTALYWYRQSLGQGLEFLIYFQGNSAPDKSGLPSDRFSAERTGGSVSTLTIQRTQQEDSAVYLCASSPGGLSYNEQFFGPGTRLTVL.

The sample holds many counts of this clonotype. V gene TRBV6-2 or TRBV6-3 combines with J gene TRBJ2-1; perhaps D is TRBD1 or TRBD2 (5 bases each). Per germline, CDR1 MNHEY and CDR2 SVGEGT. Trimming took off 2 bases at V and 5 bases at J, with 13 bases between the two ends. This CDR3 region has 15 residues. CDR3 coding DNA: TGTGCCAGCAGTTACGGGTTATGGGGGAACAATGAGCAGTTCTTC. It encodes CASSYGLWGNNEQFF.

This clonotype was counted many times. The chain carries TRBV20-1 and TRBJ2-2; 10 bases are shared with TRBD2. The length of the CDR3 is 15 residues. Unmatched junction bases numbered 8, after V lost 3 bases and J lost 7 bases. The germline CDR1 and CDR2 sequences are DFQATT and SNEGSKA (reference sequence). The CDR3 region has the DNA TGCAGTGCTAGCCCAGCGGGAGGGCAAGTCGGGGAGCTGTTTTTT. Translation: CSASPAGGQVGELFF.

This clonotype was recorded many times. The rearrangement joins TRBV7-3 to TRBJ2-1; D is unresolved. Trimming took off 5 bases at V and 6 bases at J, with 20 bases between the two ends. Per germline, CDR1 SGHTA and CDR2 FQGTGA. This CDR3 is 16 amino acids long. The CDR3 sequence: CASSVDDSLRSNEQFF. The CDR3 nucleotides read TGTGCCAGCAGCGTTGACGATAGTCTTCGGTCCAATGAGCAGTTCTTC.

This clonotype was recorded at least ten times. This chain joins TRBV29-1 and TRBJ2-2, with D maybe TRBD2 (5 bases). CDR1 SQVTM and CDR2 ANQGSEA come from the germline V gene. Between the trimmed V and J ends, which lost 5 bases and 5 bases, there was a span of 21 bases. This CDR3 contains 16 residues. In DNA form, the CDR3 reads TGCAGCGTTCTCCCCCACGGCCGGGGAAGAACCGGGGAGCTGTTTTTT. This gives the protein CSVLPHGRGRTGELFF.

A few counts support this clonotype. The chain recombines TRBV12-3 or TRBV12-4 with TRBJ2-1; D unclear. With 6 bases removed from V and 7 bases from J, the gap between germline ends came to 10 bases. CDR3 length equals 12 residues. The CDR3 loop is CASRVAANEQFF. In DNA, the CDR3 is TGTGCCAGCAGGGTGGCGGCGAATGAGCAGTTCTTC.

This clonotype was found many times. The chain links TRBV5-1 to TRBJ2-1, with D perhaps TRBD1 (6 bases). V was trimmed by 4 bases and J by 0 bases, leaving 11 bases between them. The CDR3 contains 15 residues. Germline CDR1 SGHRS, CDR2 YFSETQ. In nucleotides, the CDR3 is TGCGCCAGCAGCATGACAGGCAACTCCTACAATGAGCAGTTCTTC. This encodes CASSMTGNSYNEQFF.

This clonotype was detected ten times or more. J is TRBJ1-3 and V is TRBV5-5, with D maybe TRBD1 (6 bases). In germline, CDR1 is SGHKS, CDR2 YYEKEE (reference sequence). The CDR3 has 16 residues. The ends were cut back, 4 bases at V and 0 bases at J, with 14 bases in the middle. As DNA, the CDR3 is TGTGCCAGCAGCCCGGACAGTCCCTCCTCTGGAAACACCATATATTTT. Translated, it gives CASSPDSPSSGNTIYF.

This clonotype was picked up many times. This CDR3 is CSARKRGSYNEQFF. CDR3 coding DNA: TGCAGTGCTCGTAAGCGAGGCTCCTACAATGAGCAGTTCTTC. The chain couples TRBV20-1 to TRBJ2-1, with D uncertain. This CDR3 contains 14 residues. CDR1 is DFQATT and CDR2 is SNEGSKA in the germline V gene (reference sequence). Trimming cost V 5 bases and J 0 bases, with 11 bases left between them.

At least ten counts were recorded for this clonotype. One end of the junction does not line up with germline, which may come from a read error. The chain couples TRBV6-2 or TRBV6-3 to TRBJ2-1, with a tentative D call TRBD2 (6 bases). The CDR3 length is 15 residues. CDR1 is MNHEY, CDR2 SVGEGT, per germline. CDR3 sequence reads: CASNYQSRGYNEQFF. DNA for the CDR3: TGTGCCAGCAATTACCAGTCACGGGGGTACAATGAGCAGTTCTTC.

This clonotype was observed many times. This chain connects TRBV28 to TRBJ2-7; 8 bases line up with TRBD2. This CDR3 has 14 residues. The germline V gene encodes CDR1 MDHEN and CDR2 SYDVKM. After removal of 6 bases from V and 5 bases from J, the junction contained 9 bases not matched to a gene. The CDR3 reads CASSRGLEADEQYF. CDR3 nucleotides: TGTGCCAGCAGCCGGGGACTAGAAGCGGACGAGCAGTACTTC.

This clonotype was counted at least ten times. CDR3 sequence reads: CASSPEEAGVYNEQFF. In nucleotides, the CDR3 is TGTGCCAGCAGTCCCGAGGAGGCGGGTGTCTACAATGAGCAGTTCTTC. The genes are TRBV12-3 or TRBV12-4 and TRBJ2-1; TRBD2 is a possible D gene (5 bases). There are 16 residues in the CDR3. V lost 5 bases and J 3 bases, leaving 17 bases between the germline ends.

CDR3: CSAISGRGSYEQYF. The DNA for the CDR3 is TGCAGTGCTATTAGCGGGAGAGGCTCCTACGAGCAGTACTTC. The chain recombines TRBV20-1 with TRBJ2-7, with 9 bases aligning to TRBD2. The CDR3 length is 14 residues. Germline CDR1 and CDR2: DFQATT and SNEGSKA (reference sequence). Losses at the gene ends were 4 bases for V and 0 bases for J; bases not matched to a gene: 4.

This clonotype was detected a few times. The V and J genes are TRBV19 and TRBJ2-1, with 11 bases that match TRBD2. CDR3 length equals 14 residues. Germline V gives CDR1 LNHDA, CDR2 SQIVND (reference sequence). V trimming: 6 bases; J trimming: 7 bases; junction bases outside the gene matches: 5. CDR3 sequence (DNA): TGTGCCAGTAGAGTAGCGGGAGGGCCTAATGAGCAGTTCTTC. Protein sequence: CASRVAGGPNEQFF. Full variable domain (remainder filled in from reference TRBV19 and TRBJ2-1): DGGITQSPKYLFRKEGQNVTLSCEQNLNHDAMYWYRQDPGQGLRLIYYSQIVNDFQKGDIAEGYSVSREKKESFPLTVTSAQKNPTAFYLCASRVAGGPNEQFFGPGTRLTVL.

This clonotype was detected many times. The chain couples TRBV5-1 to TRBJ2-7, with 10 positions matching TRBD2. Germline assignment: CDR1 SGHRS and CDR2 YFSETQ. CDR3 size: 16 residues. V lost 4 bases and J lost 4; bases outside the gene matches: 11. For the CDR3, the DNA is TGCGCCAGCAGCCCCCGCCTAGCGGGAGAATCTTACGAGCAGTACTTC. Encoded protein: CASSPRLAGESYEQYF.

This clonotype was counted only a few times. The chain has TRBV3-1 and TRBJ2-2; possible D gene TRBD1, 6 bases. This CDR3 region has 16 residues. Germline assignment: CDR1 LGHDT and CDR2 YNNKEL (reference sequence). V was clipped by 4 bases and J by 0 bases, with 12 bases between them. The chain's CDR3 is CASSRSSGANTGELFF. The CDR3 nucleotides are TGTGCCAGCAGCCGAAGCTCAGGGGCGAACACCGGGGAGCTGTTTTTT.